This TCR beta chain was profiled in a study of regulatory T cells in long-lasting Graves disease (dated by TCRdb to 2020 to 2022). About the full investigation: Persistent Graves' disease was defined as persistently positive TSH receptor autoantibodies together with antithyroid drug treatment for over 5 years. The study was registered as a clinical trial and conducted in China. Persistent Graves' disease patients in the clinical cohort had taken antithyroid drugs for roughly ten years on average. Persistent Graves' disease patients were compared with newly diagnosed Graves' disease patients by peripheral blood TCR sequencing and RNA sequencing. A total of around 33 samples were covered by TCR sequencing, comprising some 13 persistent and 20 or so newly diagnosed Graves' disease patients.

What the study reported, not specific to this receptor: Because the primary lesion, thyroid tissue, could not be accessed, the study looked at peripheral blood alone. Compared with newly diagnosed patients, patients with persistent Graves' disease had lower TCR Shannon entropy and fewer highly expanded clones, which suggests clonal expansion. Persistent patients shared more public clonotypes among themselves (around 3,000) than newly diagnosed patients did (more than 850). As a limitation, the authors acknowledged that the small sample size may reduce accuracy. Only the TCR beta chain was sequenced and analyzed. TRBV28, TRBJ1-2 and TRBJ2-5 were preferentially used in persistent disease, while TRBV20-1 and TRBJ2-1 were favored in newly diagnosed disease.

To prepare the library, multiplex PCR was applied. Sequencing was performed on an Illumina HiSeq 4000. iRepertoire HTBI primers and Arm-PCR amplification of CDR3 regions were used to construct TCR beta libraries. Before sequencing, the PCR products went through gel purification. The original methods were these. Across samples, around 58 TRBV and 13 to 15 TRBJ segments were identified and used for gene usage analysis of CDR3 amino acid clonotypes. Filtered high-quality paired reads were merged into contigs using COPE and FqMerger. BLAST was used to align contigs to IMGT TRBV, TRBD and TRBJ reference genes, with CDR3 defined following IMGT. Any clonotype with a frequency above 0.1% was classified as a highly expanded clone. Repertoire diversity was measured by Shannon entropy, and V-J evenness by the Gini coefficient. A clonotype found in more than one individual was treated as public. The raw public reads went through TCRdb reprocessing: fastp at Q25, MiXCR clone calling, in-frame beta chains kept. Every CDR3 protein is listed once, alongside the most common genes and DNA of its rows. The V and J calls follow TCRdb's processing rather than the paper's. The table for this sample lists around 500,000 distinct CDR3 sequences; less than 25% of them were counted only once. Over 7.5% of the sample belongs to the ten largest clones.

In this sample, this clonotype turned up many times. Its antigen is currently not known. No much larger clone is present one base from it, and per-base qualities are unavailable. The time point label of this sample denotes: persistent/refractory GD, antithyroid drugs over 5 years with positive TRAb. RNA was extracted from PBMCs in TRIzol for both TCR sequencing and RNA sequencing. Graves' disease was diagnosed according to American Thyroid Association guidelines. Patients were recruited from an endocrinology department in Xi'an, China. From each patient, around 8.3 milliliters of peripheral blood was collected into an EDTA anticoagulant tube. PBMCs were isolated by Ficoll Paque Plus density gradient separation without further T cell sorting. RNA quality was checked with an Agilent 2100 Bioanalyzer and agarose gel, and concentration with a NanoDrop 2000. V is shortened by 0 bases, J by 3 bases, and the region joining them spans 10 bases. For CDR1 and CDR2, the germline V gene lists SGHRS and YFSETQ. The CDR3 contains 14 residues, cysteine and phenylalanine counted. Of all the DNA, just the CDR3 is kept, 42 bases in frame from base 1.

The sequence links TRBV5-1 to TRBJ2-7, with no D gene named confidently. The sequences come from peripheral blood mononuclear cells (PBMCs), collected when the disease was refractory, from a patient treated with antithyroid drugs. This receptor was taken from a female donor with Graves disease. The DNA reads TGCGCCAGCAGCTTGGATTTGGGCGGCTACGAGCAGTACTTC. The resulting protein is CASSLDLGGYEQYF.